This passage covers 3 T cell receptor beta chains from one sample sequenced in a study of OX40 agonist ivuxolimab in advanced cancers. Libraries were prepared by immunoSEQ multiplex PCR; TCRdb keeps only in-frame clonotypes and omits some of them. The repertoire includes 20,000 or so clones, approximately 85% of them detected once, and under 40% sits in the top ten. The sample was CD4+ or CD8+ T cells sorted from blood, taken in a trial of the OX40 agonist ivuxolimab. These receptors were obtained from an adult with an advanced solid tumor such as melanoma, head and neck, liver or kidney cancer.

J is TRBJ2-3 and V is TRBV7-6; 8 bases are shared with TRBD2. This CDR3 has 16 residues. V lost 1 base and J lost 2; bases outside the gene matches: 5. Per germline, CDR1 SGHVS and CDR2 FNYEAQ. CDR3 protein: CASSLEGGGPTDTQYF. The CDR3 DNA is TGTGCCAGCAGCTTAGAGGGCGGGGGGCCCACAGATACGCAGTATTTT.

The gene calls are TRBV19 and TRBJ2-7, with D possibly being TRBD1 (6 bases). This CDR3 region has 16 residues. Trimming stripped 1 base from V and 2 bases from J, with 15 bases between. Germline-derived CDR1 and CDR2 are LNHDA and SQIVND (reference sequence). The CDR3 sequence: CASSIGGVQGTYEQYF. The CDR3, as DNA: TGTGCCAGTAGTATAGGAGGGGTACAGGGCACCTACGAGCAGTACTTC.

In its sample, this clone is medium-sized. This chain joins TRBV2 and TRBJ2-7; 8 bases map to TRBD2. V shed 0 bases and J 3 bases; nucleotides not matched to a gene: 4. This CDR3 has 15 amino acids. CDR1 SNHLY and CDR2 FYNNEI come from the germline V gene. The CDR3 spells CASSEAGAGGYEQYF. In DNA form, the CDR3 reads TGTGCCAGCAGTGAAGCGGGTGCGGGAGGCTACGAGCAGTACTTC.